Following are 6 T cell receptor beta chains from one sample sequenced in a study of beta chain features in type 1 diabetes. cDNA synthesis used the whole RNA isolate, giving expressed TCRB sequences. Using immunoSEQ multiplex PCR, the repertoire was profiled, and TCRdb retains in-frame clones only, with some absent. The sample has roughly 240,000 clones; around 14% are singletons. The sequenced sample consisted of naive CD4+ T cells from blood. These TCRs come from a woman between 35 and 50 years old in good health.

This clone has only a few counts. V and J are TRBV27 and TRBJ1-1; a possible D gene is TRBD1 (6 bases). CDR3 length: 13 residues. V was clipped by 4 bases and J by 4 bases, with 10 bases between them. CDR1 is MNHEY and CDR2 is SMNVEV in the germline V gene (reference sequence). CDR3 loop: CASSSTGFTEAFF. The CDR3 DNA reads TGTGCCAGCAGTTCAACAGGGTTCACTGAAGCTTTCTTT.

This clone occurred a few times. The CDR3 loop is CAISESYRTEAFF. The CDR3 bases are TGTGCCATCAGTGAGTCATATCGGACTGAAGCTTTCTTT. V is TRBV10-3 and J is TRBJ1-1; no clear D gene. Trimming left V 0 bases short and J 5 bases short, with 7 bases between. CDR3 length: 13 residues. Germline CDR1 ENHRY, CDR2 SYGVKD.

This clone was detected only a few times. The identical CDR3 is also encoded by other nucleotide sequences in the sample. This chain joins TRBV7-9 and TRBJ2-1; TRBD2 matches 14 bases. V lost 1 base to trimming and J lost 4 bases; unmatched junction nucleotides: 3. Germline V gene sequence: CDR1 SEHNR, CDR2 FQNEAQ (reference sequence). The CDR3 runs to 17 residues. The CDR3 nucleotides are TGTGCCAGCAGCTTAGGGGGACTAGCGGGGGTTTACAATGAGCAGTTCTTC. Its protein product is CASSLGGLAGVYNEQFF.

This clone was seen more than once but under ten times. This chain connects TRBV5-1 to TRBJ2-5, with no clear D. Trimming shortened V by 0 bases and J by 5 bases, and 5 bases separated the two germline ends. Germline loops: CDR1 SGHRS, CDR2 YFSETQ. This CDR3 comprises 12 residues. The CDR3 coding sequence is TGCGCCAGCAGCTTGGACTTGGAGACCCAGTACTTC. This gives the protein CASSLDLETQYF.

The chain joins TRBV5-1 to TRBJ2-7; 9 positions agree with TRBD1. The CDR3 sequence is 15 residues long. Germline CDR1 SGHRS, CDR2 YFSETQ. Germline trimming cut 4 bases from V and 0 bases from J; bases unmatched to any gene: 5. The chain's CDR3 is CASSPGTGYSYEQYF. The CDR3 nucleotides are TGCGCCAGCAGCCCTGGGACAGGGTACTCCTACGAGCAGTACTTC.

The chain employs TRBV5-4 and TRBJ2-3, with a possible D match to TRBD1 (5 bases). This CDR3 has 14 amino acids. Germline V lookup: CDR1 SGHNT, CDR2 YYREEE (reference sequence). Trimming pared 2 bases from V and 2 bases from J, leaving 9 bases between. The CDR3 region is CASSFKGVTDTQYF. In DNA, the CDR3 is TGTGCCAGCAGCTTTAAAGGGGTCACAGATACGCAGTATTTT.